One and the same sample provided the 2 T cell receptor beta chains below, sequenced in a study of T cell changes during pregnancy in multiple sclerosis. The table came from immunoSEQ multiplex PCR; TCRdb's copy has only in-frame clones and leaves some out. The data show 40,000 to 60,000 clones, 94% seen once. The starting material was CD8+ T cells from peripheral blood mononuclear cells, obtained before pregnancy. These receptors were collected from a female donor with multiple sclerosis, enrolled in a pregnancy study.

This clone was detected once. This sequence joins TRBV7-9 and TRBJ2-7, with TRBD1 identical over 9 bases. J was trimmed by 2 bases and V by 3 bases; bases with no gene match: 2. CDR1 SEHNR and CDR2 FQNEAQ come from the germline V gene (reference sequence). CDR3 length: 14 residues. For the CDR3, the DNA is TGTGCCAGCAGCTTCCGGGACAGGGCCTACGAGCAGTACTTC. Translation: CASSFRDRAYEQYF. Based on the CDR3 plus reference TRBV7-9 and TRBJ2-7, the full variable domain is DTGVSQNPRHKITKRGQNVTFRCDPISEHNRLYWYRQTLGQGPEFLTYFQNEAQLEKSRLLSDRFSAERPKGSFSTLEIQRTEQGDSAMYLCASSFRDRAYEQYFGPGTRLTVT.

The rearrangement joins TRBV6-5 to TRBJ2-7, with TRBD2 matching over 7 bases. Germline V CDR1 and CDR2: MNHEY, SVGAGI. CDR3 size: 15 residues. The V segment lost 0 bases and the J segment 2 bases; nucleotides outside the gene matches: 4. CDR3 sequence reads: CASSYSRAGTYEQYF. CDR3 DNA: TGTGCCAGCAGTTACTCTAGAGCGGGGACCTACGAGCAGTACTTC.